This T cell receptor (beta chain) is drawn from a study of cytotoxic CD8 clonotypes in ibrutinib-treated CLL (dated by TCRdb to about 2021). Some background on the complete study: The cohort had around twelve relapsed/refractory and more than 14 treatment-naive patients; 17 to 18 were IGHV unmutated. Responses were partial in 25 or so patients and complete in 2; after median approximately 66 months follow-up, 14 stayed in remission and some twelve progressed. Patients were still on ibrutinib when every remission and progressive disease sample was collected. The response samples were drawn at a median of approximately twelve months into treatment, with a range of about 6 to 36 months. Longitudinal samples were obtainable from about 30% of the roughly 86 participants in the trial. Samples averaged approximately 260,000 productive templates and some 96,000 productive rearrangements. Cryopreserved peripheral blood mononuclear cells were obtained prior to treatment, at the time of response, and at either disease progression or sustained remission.

Trimming accounts for 4 bases at V and 1 base at J, while the number of junction bases matched to no gene is 7. Per the germline V gene (reference sequence), PRHDT is the CDR1 and FYEKMQ is the CDR2. The CDR3, cysteine through phenylalanine, is 16 amino acids long. The only DNA kept is the CDR3, 48 bases in frame from the first base. The time point label here, explained by the study, means: about a year on ibrutinib. For TCR beta library preparation, about 2 micrograms of genomic DNA were extracted from the cryopreserved PBMCs. Longitudinal blood samples from CLL patients receiving ibrutinib monotherapy were subjected to high-throughput TCR beta sequencing. The patients took part in an open-label, single-center phase 2 trial of ibrutinib monotherapy. What the authors observed across the whole study: At baseline, clonality was higher than in age-matched healthy donors and showed a strong correlation with circulating CD8+ T-cell counts. Clonality increased at ibrutinib response, stayed stable in sustained remission, and fell back toward baseline at progression. Sampling times were not matched between sustained-remission and progressing patients, and lymph node repertoires were not studied. Public clonotypes were rare and either contracted or stayed stable during treatment, and the rise in clonality at ibrutinib response reflected the expansion of private clonotypes.

On this clone itself: The antigen it recognizes is unknown. Base quality data are lacking; no much larger clone is found one base away.

A MiSeq instrument was used for deep resolution sequencing, which targeted depths ranging from 1 in 1 million up to 1 in 200,000 T cells, with coverage averaging 10x for each clonotype. The immunoSEQ hsTCRB Kit was used to generate TCR beta libraries. Turning to the authors' computational methods: The data were analyzed with ImmunoSEQ Analyzer and ImmunoSEQ Data Assistant, and V, D and J gene assignments followed IMGT definitions. Clonality, with values ranging from 0 to 1, was calculated as one minus the normalized Shannon entropy of productive rearrangement frequencies. Only overrepresented clonotypes making up at least 0.05% of the repertoire of each patient were included in the public clonotype analysis. Approximately 12 age-matched healthy donor repertoires from immuneACCESS were used as controls for clonality. Entries here come from immuneACCESS through TCRdb and include only in-frame sequences with V and J called. Some clones fail to appear in such tables; in the studies checked, an unresolved V gene covers under half of the shortfall, and the cause of the remainder is unknown. The V and J calls and the clone size are those of that table, but D and trimming were determined from the DNA. The sample profile shows some 70,000 clones; less than 95% of them were found once. 3.1% of the sample lies in the top ten.

Specimen: PBMCs, collected after 12 months of ibrutinib treatment. Recombination joined TRBV13 with TRBJ2-5, with TRBD2 matching 9 junction bases. The clonotype was recovered from a human donor with chronic lymphocytic leukemia. For the CDR3, the sequence is CASSWRLAVLQETQYF. The base sequence is TGTGCCAGCAGCTGGAGACTAGCGGTGCTCCAAGAGACCCAGTACTTC.